These 20 T cell receptor beta chains originate from one sample sequenced in a study of T-cell reconstitution after alpha-beta-depleted transplantation in children. Unique molecular identifiers were used in preparing the TCRbeta library. TCRdb fed the PCR reads into MiXCR, producing one record per CDR3 protein. In the table there are more than 400,000 distinct CDR3 sequences, over 40% of which are singletons. Here the sequenced sample was PBMCs, taken before TCRalphabeta/CD19-depleted stem cell transplant. These TCRs come from a girl aged 2 to 9 with aplastic anemia, due to receive a stem cell transplant.

The rearrangement links TRBV6-5 to TRBJ2-7; 7 bases align to TRBD1. CDR1 and CDR2 from the germline V gene are MNHEY and SVGAGI. The J segment lost 3 bases and the V segment lost 3 bases, leaving 5 bases of the junction unmatched. CDR3 length equals 14 residues. The CDR3 DNA sequence: TGTGCCAGCAGTTATCTAACAGGGGTCTACGAGCAGTACTTC. Translated: CASSYLTGVYEQYF.

V is TRBV20-1 and J is TRBJ1-5, with 11 bases matching TRBD1. This CDR3 spans 18 amino acids. With V trimmed by 6 bases and J by 0 bases, 13 bases remained unmatched. Germline V gene sequence: CDR1 DFQATT, CDR2 SNEGSKA (reference sequence). The CDR3 loop reads CSAPRSGQGVHSNQPQHF. CDR3 nucleotides: TGCAGTGCCCCCCGATCGGGACAGGGGGTACATAGCAATCAGCCCCAGCATTTT.

The gene calls are TRBV5-1 and TRBJ2-7; D may be TRBD1 or TRBD2 (5 bases each). This CDR3 has 13 amino acids. The V gene lost 5 bases and the J gene lost 0 bases, with 9 bases spanning the gap. Germline V gives CDR1 SGHRS, CDR2 YFSETQ. CDR3 sequence reads: CASRHGTSYEQYF. In DNA, the CDR3 is TGCGCCAGCAGGCACGGGACCTCCTACGAGCAGTACTTC. Variable domain in full (rest from reference TRBV5-1 and TRBJ2-7): KAGVTQTPRYLIKTRGQQVTLSCSPISGHRSVSWYQQTPGQGLQFLFEYFSETQRNKGNFPGRFSGRQFSNSRSEMNVSTLELGDSALYLCASRHGTSYEQYFGPGTRLTVT.

The CDR3 loop is CAISESTGNTYNEQFF. CDR3 nucleotide sequence: TGTGCCATCAGTGAGTCGACAGGGAACACCTACAATGAGCAGTTCTTC. The rearrangement links TRBV10-3 to TRBJ2-1; 7 positions match TRBD1. The CDR3 length is 16 residues. With V trimmed by 0 bases and J by 2 bases, 4 bases remained unmatched. CDR1 is ENHRY and CDR2 is SYGVKD in the germline V gene.

The table lists this clonotype with a count of one. With a much larger clone just one base away, this may be a read error. The genes are TRBV5-1 and TRBJ2-3; 7 bases map to TRBD2. CDR3 length: 17 amino acids. CDR1 is SGHRS, CDR2 YFSETQ, per germline. V gave up 0 bases and J gave up 0 bases; unmatched junction bases: 7. The CDR3 here is CASSLGASGYSTDTQYF. DNA of the CDR3: TGCGCCAGCAGCTTGGGGGCTAGCGGATATAGCACAGATACGCAGTATTTT. Using reference TRBV5-1 and TRBJ2-3 for the parts outside the CDR3, the full variable domain is KAGVTQTPRYLIKTRGQQVTLSCSPISGHRSVSWYQQTPGQGLQFLFEYFSETQRNKGNFPGRFSGRQFSNSRSEMNVSTLELGDSALYLCASSLGASGYSTDTQYFGPGTRLTVL.

The rearrangement uses TRBV9 and TRBJ2-1; no definite D call. This CDR3 is built from 12 residues. Germline CDR1 reads SGDLS; CDR2 reads YYNGEE. Trimming left V 3 bases short and J 7 bases short, with 8 bases between. The CDR3: CASSAASNEQFF. The CDR3 DNA reads TGTGCCAGCAGCGCAGCATCAAATGAGCAGTTCTTC.

This clonotype was recorded only once. V usage is TRBV10-2 and J usage is TRBJ2-7; D might be TRBD2 (6 bases). The CDR3 is made up of 13 amino acids. V was cut by 7 bases and J by 5 bases, with 15 bases left in between. In germline, CDR1 is WSHSY, CDR2 SAAADI. Here the CDR3 DNA reads TGCGCCAGCATAATGGGGCGCGGGAACGAGCAGTACTTC. It translates to CASIMGRGNEQYF.

This clonotype was recorded at least ten times. V and J are TRBV6-1 and TRBJ1-3; D is ambiguous. The CDR3 is 15 residues long. Germline V gene lookup returns CDR1 MNHNS and CDR2 SASEGT. V was cut by 4 bases and J by 0 bases, with 10 bases left in between. Written as DNA, the CDR3 is TGTGCCAGCAGTGGGACGGGGTTCTCTGGAAACACCATATATTTT. Its protein is CASSGTGFSGNTIYF.

This clonotype was detected many times. The chain recombines TRBV10-3 with TRBJ1-1, with TRBD1 as a possible D gene (5 bases). The CDR3 contains 14 residues. CDR1 and CDR2 from the germline V gene are ENHRY and SYGVKD. Trimming pared 11 bases from V and 3 bases from J, leaving 19 bases between. As DNA, the CDR3 is TGTGCCGCCCAACCGGGGCTAAGGGACACTGAAGCTTTCTTT. This codes for CAAQPGLRDTEAFF.

This clonotype was detected ten times or more. The chain uses TRBV12-3 or TRBV12-4 and TRBJ1-2, with D possibly being TRBD1 (6 bases). Trimming stripped 7 bases from V and 9 bases from J, with 18 bases between. The CDR3 covers 13 residues. The CDR3 DNA sequence: TGTGCCAGCACCATCCAGGGGTCGAGGAGCTACACCTTC. It codes for CASTIQGSRSYTF.

This clonotype was counted between two and nine times. This chain joins TRBV6-5 and TRBJ2-2; D call uncertain. CDR1 and CDR2 from the germline V gene are MNHEY and SVGAGI. CDR3 length: 14 amino acids. The V and J ends lost 3 bases and 8 bases respectively, with 13 bases between them. CDR3 residues: CASSYRVFRGELFF. The CDR3 DNA reads as TGTGCCAGCAGTTATAGGGTCTTTAGAGGGGAGCTGTTTTTT.

The gene calls are TRBV11-2 and TRBJ2-2, with 11 bases that match TRBD2. The CDR3 contains 15 residues. Germline V gene lookup returns CDR1 SGHAT and CDR2 FQNNGV. V lost 6 bases and J lost 4; bases outside the gene matches: 4. CDR3 region: CASRTSGMVTGELFF. In DNA, the CDR3 is TGTGCCAGCAGGACTAGCGGGATGGTCACCGGGGAGCTGTTTTTT.

This clonotype was seen a few times. The gene calls are TRBV27 and TRBJ2-7, with 7 bases matching TRBD2. This CDR3 is built from 14 residues. With V trimmed by 4 bases and J by 5 bases, 8 bases remained unmatched. Germline CDR1 reads MNHEY; CDR2 reads SMNVEV (reference sequence). The CDR3 sequence: CASSSSGGAHEQYF. The CDR3 nucleotides read TGTGCCAGCAGTTCTAGCGGTGGGGCCCACGAGCAGTACTTC.

This chain connects TRBV10-3 to TRBJ1-5; weak D call: TRBD1 (5 bases). The CDR3 contains 14 residues. CDR1 and CDR2 from the germline V gene are ENHRY and SYGVKD. V gave up 7 bases and J gave up 4 bases, with 14 bases separating them. The CDR3 DNA sequence: TGTGCCATCAAATGGGGGGTTGTAAATCAGCCCCAGCATTTT. Its translation is CAIKWGVVNQPQHF.

There are a few counts of this clonotype. The CDR3 region has the DNA TGCAGTGCTAGAGATCGTCGGACAGGGGGCCGGCAGCCCCAGCATTTT. Its protein is CSARDRRTGGRQPQHF. This chain links TRBV20-1 with TRBJ1-5; 11 bases are shared with TRBD1. The germline gives CDR1 DFQATT, CDR2 SNEGSKA (reference sequence). CDR3 length: 16 amino acids. The trim removed 0 bases at V and 7 bases at J, leaving 8 bases unmatched.

In its sample, this clonotype was seen many times. The chain links TRBV7-9 to TRBJ2-1; D remains unclear. The CDR3 spans 14 residues. V dropped 3 bases and J dropped 8 bases, with 14 bases sitting between them. The germline V gene has CDR1 SEHNR and CDR2 FQNEAQ (reference sequence). The DNA of the CDR3 is TGTGCCAGCAGCTTTGTTCTCTCGGGCGATGAGCAGTTCTTC. Its translation is CASSFVLSGDEQFF.

V usage is TRBV7-2 and J usage is TRBJ2-3; TRBD2 matches at 7 bases. CDR3 length: 16 amino acids. Losses at the gene ends were 6 bases for V and 0 bases for J; bases not matched to a gene: 9. Germline-derived CDR1 and CDR2 are SGHTA and FQGNSA. The CDR3: CASRRLGLTSTDTQYF. CDR3 in DNA: TGTGCCAGCAGACGCTTGGGACTAACTAGCACAGATACGCAGTATTTT. Full variable domain (outside the CDR3, taken from reference TRBV7-2 and TRBJ2-3): GAGVSQSPSNKVTEKGKDVELRCDPISGHTALYWYRQSLGQGLEFLIYFQGNSAPDKSGLPSDRFSAERTGGSVSTLTIQRTQQEDSAVYLCASRRLGLTSTDTQYFGPGTRLTVL.

The J gene is TRBJ2-3, the V gene TRBV6-1; D uncertain. This CDR3 has 13 amino acids. The ends were cut back, 10 bases at V and 0 bases at J, with 11 bases in the middle. Germline CDR1 MNHNS, CDR2 SASEGT. The CDR3 DNA follows: TGTGCCACCCTACTACTTAGCACAGATACGCAGTATTTT. Translated: CATLLLSTDTQYF.

J is TRBJ2-6 and V is TRBV18; weak D call: TRBD1 (5 bases). CDR1 KGHSH and CDR2 LQKENI come from the germline V gene. The germline V and J ends were trimmed by 3 bases and 0 bases, with 12 bases remaining between them. This CDR3 is 17 amino acids long. DNA of the CDR3: TGTGCCAGCTCACCGCCCCAGGGCCGCTCTGGGGCCAACGTCCTGACTTTC. Encoded protein: CASSPPQGRSGANVLTF.

The gene calls are TRBV5-5 and TRBJ1-3, with D possibly being TRBD1 (6 bases). Trimming took 1 base from V and 5 from J, leaving 16 bases between them. CDR1 is SGHKS and CDR2 is YYEKEE in the germline V gene (reference sequence). This CDR3 spans 16 amino acids. The DNA for the CDR3 is TGTGCCAGCAGCTTGCCCGGGACACCGACTCGAAACACCATATATTTT. Protein: CASSLPGTPTRNTIYF.